Listed here are 22 T cell receptor beta chains from one sample, sequenced in a study of glioma-infiltrating T cells. Using RNA template, CDR3s of TCR alpha and beta were amplified with iRepertoire arm-PCR. TCRdb reanalysed the multiplex PCR reads using MiXCR and keeps one entry per CDR3 protein. The sample lists about 89,000 distinct CDR3 sequences; about 25% were seen once. Sequenced input: glioma tissue, nonneoplastic brain tissue, or PBMCs (not recorded which). These receptors all stem from a human donor with low-grade glioma or glioblastoma, undergoing nonglioma brain surgery, or in good health (not recorded which).

This clonotype was seen more than once but under ten times. The CDR3 DNA sequence: TGCGCCAGCAGAGAGGGACTAGCGGGATCGGAGACCCAGTACTTC. Encoded protein: CASREGLAGSETQYF. The chain recombines TRBV10-2 with TRBJ2-5; 13 bases match TRBD2. Losses at the gene ends were 6 bases for V and 5 bases for J; bases not matched to a gene: 6. The germline gives CDR1 WSHSY, CDR2 SAAADI. The CDR3 runs to 15 residues.

This clonotype has only one observation. CDR3: CASSSGRQETQYF. DNA of the CDR3: TGTGCCAGCAGCTCTGGGAGGCAAGAGACCCAGTACTTC. V is TRBV11-1 and J is TRBJ2-5; tentative D call: TRBD2 (6 bases). The germline gives CDR1 SGHAT, CDR2 FQDESV (reference sequence). Trimming took 4 bases from V and 2 from J, leaving 8 bases between them. The CDR3 totals 13 residues.

The chain uses TRBV27 and TRBJ2-1; D gene uncertain. This CDR3 contains 12 residues. Germline V CDR1 and CDR2: MNHEY, SMNVEV (reference sequence). Trimming cost V 4 bases and J 8 bases, with 9 bases left between them. The CDR3 sequence: CASSSLSYEQFF. In DNA, the CDR3 is TGTGCCAGCAGTTCCCTCTCCTATGAGCAGTTCTTC.

Note on this clonotype: The junction does not match germline at one end; this may be a read error. This chain joins TRBV7-2 and TRBJ2-7; 11 nucleotides line up with TRBD2. Germline-derived CDR1 and CDR2 are SGHTA and FQGNSA. The CDR3 covers 15 residues. The CDR3 DNA is TGTGCCCGCAGCTCAAGACTAGCGGGGCCCCAGGAGCAGTACTTC. Encoded protein: CARSSRLAGPQEQYF.

This clonotype was counted at least ten times. The V gene is TRBV4-1, the J gene TRBJ2-1; TRBD2 matches 10 bases. V gave up 6 bases and J gave up 4 bases; unmatched junction bases: 3. Germline-derived CDR1 and CDR2 are MGHRA and YSYEKL. The CDR3 covers 14 residues. The CDR3: CASRRTSGYNEQFF. The DNA of the CDR3 is TGCGCCAGCAGGCGGACTAGCGGATACAATGAGCAGTTCTTC.

This chain joins TRBV10-2 and TRBJ1-4; 7 bases match TRBD1. Germline V gives CDR1 WSHSY, CDR2 SAAADI. J gave up 6 bases and V 6 bases, and 7 bases lay outside the gene matches. There are 14 residues in the CDR3. Here the CDR3 reads CASRDRPGDEKLFF. As DNA, the CDR3 is TGCGCCAGCAGGGACAGGCCAGGGGATGAAAAACTGTTTTTT.

Ten or more counts support this clonotype. The V and J genes are TRBV10-3 and TRBJ2-7; D unresolved. CDR1 is ENHRY, CDR2 SYGVKD, per germline. This CDR3 region has 14 residues. Deletions cut 0 bases from V and 4 bases from J, with 10 bases between. In nucleotides, the CDR3 is TGTGCCATCAGTGAGTCAGGCTCATTATACGAGCAGTACTTC. This encodes CAISESGSLYEQYF.

As to this clonotype: Given a much more abundant clone one base away, this may be a read error. The J gene is TRBJ1-5, the V gene TRBV19; a possible D gene is TRBD1 (5 bases). This CDR3 region has 16 residues. CDR1 and CDR2 from the germline V gene are LNHDA and SQIVND (reference sequence). CDR3 sequence: CASSGPVNRINQLQHF. DNA of the CDR3: TGTGCCAGTAGTGGTCCGGTTAACAGGATCAATCAGCTCCAGCATTTT.

As concerns this clonotype: Given a much more abundant clone one base away, this may be a read error. The chain uses TRBV19 and TRBJ2-1; possible D gene TRBD2, 5 bases. CDR3 length: 15 residues. The V gene's germline CDR1 is LNHDA and CDR2 SQIVND (reference sequence). CDR3 loop: CASSRSGYSYNEKFF. The CDR3 DNA reads as TGTGCCAGTAGTAGATCGGGATACTCCTACAATGAGAAGTTCTTC.

This clonotype was seen a handful of times. CDR3 residues: CSVEDRQRLGYTF. CDR3 in DNA: TGCAGCGTTGAAGATCGGCAGAGGCTAGGCTACACCTTC. The chain links TRBV29-1 to TRBJ1-2, with unresolved D. The CDR3 consists of 13 residues. Germline V gene sequence: CDR1 SQVTM, CDR2 ANQGSEA. Trimming left V 0 bases short and J 8 bases short, with 13 bases between.

A word on this clonotype: A read error may be the cause here, since a much bigger clone is one base away. J is TRBJ2-3 and V is TRBV30, with TRBD1 identical over 7 bases. CDR1 GTSNPN and CDR2 SVGIG come from the germline V gene (reference sequence). V lost 6 bases to trimming and J lost 6 bases; unmatched junction nucleotides: 9. This CDR3 is built from 13 residues. Here the CDR3 DNA reads TGTGCCTGTAACAGGGGAACAAGGGATACGCAGTATTTT. As protein: CACNRGTRDTQYF. The variable domain in full, completed from reference TRBV30 and TRBJ2-3, reads SQTIHQWPATLVQPVGSPLSLECTVEGTSNPNLYWYRQAAGRGLQLLFYSVGIGQISSEVPQNLSASRPQDRQFILSSKKLLLSDSGFYLCACNRGTRDTQYFGPGTRLTVL.

This clonotype has a count of ten or more. V usage is TRBV12-3 or TRBV12-4 and J usage is TRBJ1-1; 9 nucleotides match TRBD1. The CDR3 spans 17 residues. V shed 6 bases and J 3 bases; nucleotides not matched to a gene: 14. The CDR3 DNA reads TGTGCCAGCAGAGACTCCGGGACAGGGTTAAGGGACACTGAAGCTTTCTTT. This encodes CASRDSGTGLRDTEAFF.

Concerning this clonotype itself: The DNA is left out, because the CDR3 cannot be placed on it with certainty; the CDR3 is given as TCRdb lists it. The chain uses TRBV15 and TRBJ1-1. Germline loops: CDR1 LNHNV, CDR2 YYDKDF (reference sequence). The CDR3 is 23 amino acids in total, end residues counted. CDR3 in amino acids: CATSRAETQYFCASSSVNTEAFF.

This clonotype was counted ten times or more. The chain employs TRBV7-9 and TRBJ2-3; no firm D call. Trimming took 3 bases from V and 8 from J, leaving 9 bases between them. Germline V gene lookup returns CDR1 SEHNR and CDR2 FQNEAQ (reference sequence). CDR3 length: 12 amino acids. This chain's CDR3 is CASSFGFPTQYF. Written as DNA, the CDR3 is TGTGCCAGCAGCTTCGGGTTTCCTACGCAGTATTTT.

This clonotype showed up just a few times. The chain is built from TRBV20-1 and TRBJ2-7; maybe TRBD2 (6 bases). Germline V lookup: CDR1 DFQATT, CDR2 SNEGSKA (reference sequence). The CDR3 has 15 residues. The V gene lost 5 bases and the J gene lost 2 bases, with 19 bases spanning the gap. The CDR3 region is CSALPPRGNPYEQYF. The CDR3 DNA is TGCAGTGCTTTACCCCCCCGGGGGAACCCCTACGAGCAGTACTTC.

This clonotype was observed a single time. The chain joins TRBV20-1 to TRBJ2-1; TRBD2 is a possible D gene (6 bases). Germline V gene data show CDR1 as DFQATT and CDR2 as SNEGSKA (reference sequence). The CDR3 is 15 amino acids. The V end was cut by 5 bases, the J end by 8 bases, with 22 bases between. CDR3 DNA: TGCAGTGCTGGCTCTTCCGGGACTGCCAGGGATGAGCAGTTCTTC. Translation: CSAGSSGTARDEQFF.

This clonotype was recorded many times. CDR3 sequence reads: CASSEPRGSSYNEQFF. In nucleotides, the CDR3 is TGTGCCAGCAGTGAACCAAGAGGAAGCTCCTACAATGAGCAGTTCTTC. The rearrangement uses TRBV6-1 and TRBJ2-1; D is uncertain. The CDR3 loop spans 16 amino acids. Germline loops: CDR1 MNHNS, CDR2 SASEGT. Trimming removed 2 bases from V and 0 bases from J, with 11 bases in between.

As regards this clonotype: A much larger clone differs from this one at a single base, so this may be a read error. This rearrangement joins TRBV2 to TRBJ2-3; D perhaps matches TRBD2 (6 bases). The CDR3 consists of 14 residues. Germline-derived CDR1 and CDR2 are SNHLY and FYNNEI. The CDR3 DNA reads as TGTGCCAGCAGTAGGGAGGCTAGCACAGGTACGCAGTATTTT. Residues: CASSREASTGTQYF. Using reference TRBV2 and TRBJ2-3 for the parts outside the CDR3, the full variable domain is EPEVTQTPSHQVTQMGQEVILRCVPISNHLYFYWYRQILGQKVEFLVSFYNNEISEKSEIFDDQFSVERPDGSNFTLKIRSTKLEDSAMYFCASSREASTGTQYFGPGTRLTVL.

This clonotype was seen only a few times. The chain couples TRBV19 to TRBJ2-1; a possible D gene is TRBD2 (5 bases). This CDR3 contains 13 residues. Germline V gives CDR1 LNHDA, CDR2 SQIVND (reference sequence). V was trimmed by 7 bases and J by 9 bases, leaving 16 bases between them. CDR3 in amino acids: CASTSQNRGEQFF. CDR3 DNA: TGTGCCAGTACCTCACAGAACCGGGGTGAGCAGTTCTTC. The full variable domain, its missing parts supplied by reference TRBV19 and TRBJ2-1, is DGGITQSPKYLFRKEGQNVTLSCEQNLNHDAMYWYRQDPGQGLRLIYYSQIVNDFQKGDIAEGYSVSREKKESFPLTVTSAQKNPTAFYLCASTSQNRGEQFFGPGTRLTVL.

This clonotype was recorded once. The chain combines TRBV14 with TRBJ2-1, with D perhaps matching TRBD2 (6 bases). Germline V gene sequence: CDR1 SGHDN, CDR2 FVKESK. The CDR3 consists of 15 residues. Deletions cut 0 bases from V and 6 bases from J, with 12 bases between. CDR3 residues: CASSQDPGDSNEQFF. CDR3 coding DNA: TGTGCCAGCAGCCAAGATCCGGGGGACTCCAATGAGCAGTTCTTC.

About this clonotype: Since a much larger clone is just one base distant, this may be a read error. The chain links TRBV7-2 to TRBJ2-5; 11 positions agree with TRBD2. The CDR3 extends over 15 amino acids. The trim removed 2 bases at V and 7 bases at J, leaving 6 bases unmatched. Germline CDR1 SGHTA, CDR2 FQGNSA. The CDR3 DNA sequence: TGTGCCAGCAGCTTAAGTAGCGGGGGGGGGGGGACCCAGTACTTC. Translation: CASSLSSGGGGTQYF.

In this sample, this clonotype turned up a few times. The CDR3: CASSSPRSLNTGELFF. In DNA form, the CDR3 reads TGTGCCAGCAGTTCGCCCCGATCATTAAACACCGGGGAGCTGTTTTTT. The chain is built from TRBV6-5 and TRBJ2-2, with unresolved D. This CDR3 comprises 16 residues. V was shortened by 4 bases and J by 2 bases, with 14 bases between the two germline ends. From germline, CDR1 is MNHEY and CDR2 SVGAGI.